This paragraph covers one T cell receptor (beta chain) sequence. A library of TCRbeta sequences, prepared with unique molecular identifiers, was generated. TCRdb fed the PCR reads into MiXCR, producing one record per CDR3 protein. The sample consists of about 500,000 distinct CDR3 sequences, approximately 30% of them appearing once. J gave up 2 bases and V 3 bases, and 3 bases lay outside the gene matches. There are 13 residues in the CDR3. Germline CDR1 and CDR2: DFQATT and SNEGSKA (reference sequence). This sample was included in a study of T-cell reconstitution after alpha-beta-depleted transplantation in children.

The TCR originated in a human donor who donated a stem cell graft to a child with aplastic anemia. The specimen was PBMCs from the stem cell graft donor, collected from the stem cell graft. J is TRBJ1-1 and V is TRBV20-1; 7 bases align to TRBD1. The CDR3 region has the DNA TGCAGTGCTAGTGAGGGGGCCAACACTGAAGCTTTCTTT. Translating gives CSASEGANTEAFF.